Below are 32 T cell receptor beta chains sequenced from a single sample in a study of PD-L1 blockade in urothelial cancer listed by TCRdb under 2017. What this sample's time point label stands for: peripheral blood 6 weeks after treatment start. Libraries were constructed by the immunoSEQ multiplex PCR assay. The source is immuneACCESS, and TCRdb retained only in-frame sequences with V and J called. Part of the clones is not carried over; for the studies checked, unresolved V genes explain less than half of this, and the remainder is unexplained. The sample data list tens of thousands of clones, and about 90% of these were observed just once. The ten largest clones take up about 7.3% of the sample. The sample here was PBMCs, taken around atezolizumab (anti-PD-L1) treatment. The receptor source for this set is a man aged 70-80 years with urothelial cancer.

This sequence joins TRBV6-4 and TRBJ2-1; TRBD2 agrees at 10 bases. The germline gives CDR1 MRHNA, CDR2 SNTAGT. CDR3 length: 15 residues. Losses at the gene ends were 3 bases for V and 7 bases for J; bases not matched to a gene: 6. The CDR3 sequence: CASSDAAGGANEQFF. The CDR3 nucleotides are TGTGCCAGCAGTGATGCAGCGGGAGGGGCGAATGAGCAGTTCTTC.

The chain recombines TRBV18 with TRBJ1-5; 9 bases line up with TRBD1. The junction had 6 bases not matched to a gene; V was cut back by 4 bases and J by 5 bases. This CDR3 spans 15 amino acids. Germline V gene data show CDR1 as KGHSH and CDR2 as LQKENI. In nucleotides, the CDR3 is TGTGCCAGCTCACGCGGACAGGGGCGAGATCAGCCCCAGCATTTT. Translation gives CASSRGQGRDQPQHF.

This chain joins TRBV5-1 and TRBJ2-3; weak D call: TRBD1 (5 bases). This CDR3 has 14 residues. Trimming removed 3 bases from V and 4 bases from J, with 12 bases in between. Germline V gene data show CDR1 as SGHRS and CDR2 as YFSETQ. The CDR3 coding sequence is TGCGCCAGCAGCTCCCAGGGTGTAGCAGATACGCAGTATTTT. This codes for CASSSQGVADTQYF.

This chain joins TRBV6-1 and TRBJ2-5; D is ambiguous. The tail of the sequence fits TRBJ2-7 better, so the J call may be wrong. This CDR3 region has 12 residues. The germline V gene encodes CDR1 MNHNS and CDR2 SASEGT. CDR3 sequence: CASSGLGSEQYF. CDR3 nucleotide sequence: TGTGCCAGCAGTGGTCTCGGGTCCGAGCAGTACTTC.

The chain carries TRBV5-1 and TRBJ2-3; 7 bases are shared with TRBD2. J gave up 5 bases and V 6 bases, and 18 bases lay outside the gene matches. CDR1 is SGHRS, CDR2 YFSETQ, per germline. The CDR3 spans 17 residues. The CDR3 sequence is CASTYTPGGGPRDTQYF. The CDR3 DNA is TGCGCCAGCACCTATACCCCCGGGGGAGGGCCGAGAGATACGCAGTATTTT.

The CDR3 DNA sequence: TGTGCCAGTAATGAGGGGGAGGGGGGGGCCTACGAGCAGTACTTC. Amino acid sequence: CASNEGEGGAYEQYF. V is TRBV2 and J is TRBJ2-7; D may be TRBD2 (7 bases). The CDR3 sequence is 15 residues long. Trimming left V 9 bases short and J 2 bases short, with 20 bases between. Per germline, CDR1 SNHLY and CDR2 FYNNEI.

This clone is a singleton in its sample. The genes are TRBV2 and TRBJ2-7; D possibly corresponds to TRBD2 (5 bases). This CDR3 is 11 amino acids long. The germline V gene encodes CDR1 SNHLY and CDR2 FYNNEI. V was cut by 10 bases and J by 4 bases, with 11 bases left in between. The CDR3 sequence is CAISSGYEQYF. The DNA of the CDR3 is TGTGCCATCTCATCGGGGTACGAGCAGTACTTC. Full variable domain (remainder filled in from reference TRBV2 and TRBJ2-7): EPEVTQTPSHQVTQMGQEVILRCVPISNHLYFYWYRQILGQKVEFLVSFYNNEISEKSEIFDDQFSVERPDGSNFTLKIRSTKLEDSAMYFCAISSGYEQYFGPGTRLTVT.

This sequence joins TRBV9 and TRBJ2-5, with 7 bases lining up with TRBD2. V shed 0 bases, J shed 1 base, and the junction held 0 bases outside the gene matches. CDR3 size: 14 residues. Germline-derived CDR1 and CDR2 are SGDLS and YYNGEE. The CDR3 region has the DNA TGTGCCAGCAGCGTAGGACTAGCCCAAGAGACCCAGTACTTC. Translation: CASSVGLAQETQYF.

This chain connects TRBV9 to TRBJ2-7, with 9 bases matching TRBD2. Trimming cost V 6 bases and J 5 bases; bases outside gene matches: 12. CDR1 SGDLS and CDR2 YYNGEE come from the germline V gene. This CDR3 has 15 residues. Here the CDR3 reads CASTPGTSRRDEQYF. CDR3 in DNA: TGTGCCAGCACCCCGGGGACTAGCCGACGGGACGAGCAGTACTTC.

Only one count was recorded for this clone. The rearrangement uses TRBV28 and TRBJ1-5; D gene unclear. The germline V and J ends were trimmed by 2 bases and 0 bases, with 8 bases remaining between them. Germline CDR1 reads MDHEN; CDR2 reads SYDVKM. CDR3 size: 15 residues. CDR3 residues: CASSLTDYSNQPQHF. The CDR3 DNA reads TGTGCCAGCAGTTTAACCGACTATAGCAATCAGCCCCAGCATTTT.

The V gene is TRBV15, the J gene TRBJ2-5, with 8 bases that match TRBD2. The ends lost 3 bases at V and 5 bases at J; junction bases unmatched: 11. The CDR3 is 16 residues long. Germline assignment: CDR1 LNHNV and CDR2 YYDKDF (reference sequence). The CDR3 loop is CATSSQLAVEGETQYF. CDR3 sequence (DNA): TGTGCCACCAGCAGTCAACTAGCGGTTGAAGGGGAGACCCAGTACTTC.

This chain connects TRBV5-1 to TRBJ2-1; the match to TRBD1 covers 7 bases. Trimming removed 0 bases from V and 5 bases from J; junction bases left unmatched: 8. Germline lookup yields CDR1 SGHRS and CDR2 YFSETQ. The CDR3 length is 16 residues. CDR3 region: CASSLGAGGINNEQFF. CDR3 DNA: TGCGCCAGCAGCTTGGGGGCAGGGGGAATTAACAATGAGCAGTTCTTC.

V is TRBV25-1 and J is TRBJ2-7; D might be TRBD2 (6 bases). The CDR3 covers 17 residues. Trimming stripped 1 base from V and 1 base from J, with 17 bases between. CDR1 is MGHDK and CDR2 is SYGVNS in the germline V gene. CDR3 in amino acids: CASSEWPGERGSYEQYF. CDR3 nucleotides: TGTGCCAGCAGTGAATGGCCCGGGGAACGGGGGTCCTACGAGCAGTACTTC.

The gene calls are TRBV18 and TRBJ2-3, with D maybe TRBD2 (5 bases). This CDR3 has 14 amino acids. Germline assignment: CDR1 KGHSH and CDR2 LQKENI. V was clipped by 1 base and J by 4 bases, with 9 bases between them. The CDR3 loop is CASSPLPGADTQYF. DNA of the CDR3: TGTGCCAGCTCACCACTCCCCGGGGCAGATACGCAGTATTTT.

The CDR3 coding sequence is TGTGCCAGCCAAGTCAGACAGGAAAATGGCTACACCTTC. This gives the protein CASQVRQENGYTF. The gene calls are TRBV28 and TRBJ1-2; possible D gene TRBD1, 6 bases. V lost 8 bases, J lost 6 bases, and 16 bases lay in between. This CDR3 spans 13 amino acids. In germline, CDR1 is MDHEN, CDR2 SYDVKM.

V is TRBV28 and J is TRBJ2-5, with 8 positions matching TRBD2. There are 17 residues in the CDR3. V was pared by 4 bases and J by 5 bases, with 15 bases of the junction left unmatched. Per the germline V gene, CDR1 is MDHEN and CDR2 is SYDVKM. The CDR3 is CASSSLSGSRPGETQYF. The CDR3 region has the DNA TGTGCCAGCAGTTCTTTAAGCGGGAGCCGGCCGGGGGAGACCCAGTACTTC.

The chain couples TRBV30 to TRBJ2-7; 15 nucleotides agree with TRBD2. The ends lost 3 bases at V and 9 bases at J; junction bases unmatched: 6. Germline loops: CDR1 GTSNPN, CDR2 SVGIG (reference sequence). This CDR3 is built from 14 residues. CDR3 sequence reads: CAWSGTSGRLRQYF. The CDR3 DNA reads TGTGCCTGGAGCGGGACTAGCGGGAGGCTCAGGCAGTACTTC.

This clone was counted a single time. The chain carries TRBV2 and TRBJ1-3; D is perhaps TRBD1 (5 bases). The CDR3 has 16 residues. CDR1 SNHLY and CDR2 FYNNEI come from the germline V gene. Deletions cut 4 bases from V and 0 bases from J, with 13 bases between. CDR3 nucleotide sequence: TGTGCCAGCAGTGGTGGCAGGGCCCGCTCTGGAAACACCATATATTTT. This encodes CASSGGRARSGNTIYF.

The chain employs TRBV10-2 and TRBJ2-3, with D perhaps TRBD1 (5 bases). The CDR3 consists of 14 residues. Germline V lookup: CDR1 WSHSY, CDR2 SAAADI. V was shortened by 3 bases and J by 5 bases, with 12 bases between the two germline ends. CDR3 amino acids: CASSDWQGRDTQYF. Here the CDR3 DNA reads TGCGCCAGCAGTGATTGGCAGGGCAGAGATACGCAGTATTTT.

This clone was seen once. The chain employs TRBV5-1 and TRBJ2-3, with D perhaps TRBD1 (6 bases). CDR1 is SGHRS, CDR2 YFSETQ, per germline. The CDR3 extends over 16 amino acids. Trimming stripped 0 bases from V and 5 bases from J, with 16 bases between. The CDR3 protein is CASSLVVRQAGDTQYF. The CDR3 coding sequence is TGCGCCAGCAGCTTGGTTGTTCGACAGGCCGGAGATACGCAGTATTTT.

CDR3 DNA: TGTGCCAGCAGTGATTCGACTGCCTTTTACAATGAGCAGTTCTTC. This sequence encodes CASSDSTAFYNEQFF. V gene TRBV25-1 combines with J gene TRBJ2-1; D gene uncertain. This CDR3 comprises 15 residues. V was cut by 3 bases and J by 4 bases, with 13 bases left in between. Germline V gene sequence: CDR1 MGHDK, CDR2 SYGVNS.

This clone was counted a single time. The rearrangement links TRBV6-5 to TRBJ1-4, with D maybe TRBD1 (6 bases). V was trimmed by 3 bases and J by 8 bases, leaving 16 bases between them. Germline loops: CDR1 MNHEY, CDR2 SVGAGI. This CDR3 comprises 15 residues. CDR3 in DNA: TGTGCCAGCAGTTATTCCGGACAGTCGAGCGAAAAACTGTTTTTT. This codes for CASSYSGQSSEKLFF.

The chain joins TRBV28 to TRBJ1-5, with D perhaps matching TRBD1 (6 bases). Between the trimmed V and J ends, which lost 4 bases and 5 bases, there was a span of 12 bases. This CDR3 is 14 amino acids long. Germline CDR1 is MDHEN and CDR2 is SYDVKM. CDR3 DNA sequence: TGTGCCAGCAGTTCCGGGACACGGGATCAGCCCCAGCATTTT. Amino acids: CASSSGTRDQPQHF.

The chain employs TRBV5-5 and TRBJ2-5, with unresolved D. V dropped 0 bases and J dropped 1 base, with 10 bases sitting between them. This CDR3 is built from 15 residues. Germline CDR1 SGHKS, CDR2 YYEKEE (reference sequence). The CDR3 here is CASSLDRTFQETQYF. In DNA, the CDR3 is TGTGCCAGCAGCTTGGACAGAACGTTCCAAGAGACCCAGTACTTC. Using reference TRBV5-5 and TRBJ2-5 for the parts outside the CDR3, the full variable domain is DAGVTQSPTHLIKTRGQQVTLRCSPISGHKSVSWYQQVLGQGPQFIFQYYEKEERGRGNFPDRFSARQFPNYSSELNVNALLLGDSALYLCASSLDRTFQETQYFGPGTRLLVL.

The CDR3 DNA follows: TGTGCCATCAGTGCCTGGGAGGTGAGCACAGATACGCAGTATTTT. This gives the protein CAISAWEVSTDTQYF. This rearrangement joins TRBV10-3 to TRBJ2-3, with TRBD2 as a possible D gene (6 bases). The CDR3 extends over 15 amino acids. The germline V and J ends were trimmed by 4 bases and 0 bases, with 11 bases remaining between them. CDR1 is ENHRY and CDR2 is SYGVKD in the germline V gene.

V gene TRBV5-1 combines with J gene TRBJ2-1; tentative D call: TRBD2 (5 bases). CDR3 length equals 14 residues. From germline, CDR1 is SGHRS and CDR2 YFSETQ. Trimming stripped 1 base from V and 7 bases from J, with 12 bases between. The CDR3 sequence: CASSLSGSANEQFF. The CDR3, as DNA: TGCGCCAGCAGCTTGTCAGGTAGCGCTAATGAGCAGTTCTTC.

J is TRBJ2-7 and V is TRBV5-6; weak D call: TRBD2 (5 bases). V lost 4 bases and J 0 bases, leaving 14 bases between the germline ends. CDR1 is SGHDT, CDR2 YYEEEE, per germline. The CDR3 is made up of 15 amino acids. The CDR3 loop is CASSPLGTSSYEQYF. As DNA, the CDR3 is TGTGCCAGCAGCCCTCTGGGAACTAGCTCCTACGAGCAGTACTTC.

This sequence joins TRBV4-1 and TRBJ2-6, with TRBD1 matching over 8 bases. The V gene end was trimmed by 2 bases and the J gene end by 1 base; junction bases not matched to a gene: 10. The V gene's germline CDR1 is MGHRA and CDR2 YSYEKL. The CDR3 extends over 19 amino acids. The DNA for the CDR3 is TGCGCCAGCAGCCAATTATGGCAGGGGGCGCGGTCTGGGGCCAACGTCCTGACTTTC. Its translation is CASSQLWQGARSGANVLTF.

Here the CDR3 reads CASSVGTLDTEAFF. DNA for the CDR3: TGCGCCAGCAGCGTTGGGACATTGGACACTGAAGCTTTCTTT. The chain couples TRBV5-1 to TRBJ1-1; D possibly corresponds to TRBD1 (6 bases). The CDR3 runs to 14 residues. V was clipped by 4 bases and J by 3 bases, with 13 bases between them. The V gene's germline CDR1 is SGHRS and CDR2 YFSETQ.

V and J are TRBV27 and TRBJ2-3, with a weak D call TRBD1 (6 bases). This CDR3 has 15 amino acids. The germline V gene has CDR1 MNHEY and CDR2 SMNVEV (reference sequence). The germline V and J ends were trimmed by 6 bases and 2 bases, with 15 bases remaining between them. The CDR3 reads CASSPLSGVTDTQYF. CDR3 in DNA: TGTGCCAGCAGCCCTCTATCAGGGGTCACAGATACGCAGTATTTT.

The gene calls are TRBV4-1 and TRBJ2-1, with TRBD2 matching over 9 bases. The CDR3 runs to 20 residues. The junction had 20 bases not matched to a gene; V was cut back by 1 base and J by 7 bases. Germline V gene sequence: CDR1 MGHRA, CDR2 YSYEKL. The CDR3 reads CASSQVFPSGNTLRLNEQFF. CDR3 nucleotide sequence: TGCGCCAGCAGCCAAGTTTTCCCTAGCGGGAACACCCTTCGCTTGAATGAGCAGTTCTTC.

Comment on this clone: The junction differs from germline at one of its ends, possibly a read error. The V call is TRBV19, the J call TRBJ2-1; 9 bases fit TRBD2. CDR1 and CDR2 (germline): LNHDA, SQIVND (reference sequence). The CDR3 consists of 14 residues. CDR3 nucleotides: TGTGCCAGTAGTATGGTTGGCCTAGCGGGGAGATTGCTCTTC. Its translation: CASSMVGLAGRLLF. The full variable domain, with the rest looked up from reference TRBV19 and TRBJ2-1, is DGGITQSPKYLFRKEGQNVTLSCEQNLNHDAMYWYRQDPGQGLRLIYYSQIVNDFQKGDIAEGYSVSREKKESFPLTVTSAQKNPTAFYLCASSMVGLAGRLLFGPGTRLTVL.